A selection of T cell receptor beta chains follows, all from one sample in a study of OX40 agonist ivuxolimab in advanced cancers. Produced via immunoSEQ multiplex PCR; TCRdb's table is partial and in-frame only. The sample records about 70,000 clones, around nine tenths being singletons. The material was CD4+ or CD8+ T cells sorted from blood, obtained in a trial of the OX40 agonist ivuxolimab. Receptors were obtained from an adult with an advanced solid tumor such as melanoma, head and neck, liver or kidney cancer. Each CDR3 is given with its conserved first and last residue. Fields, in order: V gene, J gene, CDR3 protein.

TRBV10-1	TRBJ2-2	CASSESSLSGGELFF
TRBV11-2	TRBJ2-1	CASSLGLAVYNEQFF
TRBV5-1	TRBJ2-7	CASSLGHLYEQYF
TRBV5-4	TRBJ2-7	CASSLNGQSAYEQYF
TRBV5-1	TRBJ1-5	CASSLGTASNQPQHF
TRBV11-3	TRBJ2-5	CASSLRRTLQETQYF
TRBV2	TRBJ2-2	CASMRTGWANTGELFF
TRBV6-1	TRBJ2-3	CASSEASGFWADTQYF
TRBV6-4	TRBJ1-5	CASSGEQGQPQHF
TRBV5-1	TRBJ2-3	CASSLERDTQYF
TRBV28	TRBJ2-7	CASNLGTREQYF
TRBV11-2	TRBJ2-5	CASSQRSGTQYF
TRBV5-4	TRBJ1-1	CASSLASGGNTEAFF
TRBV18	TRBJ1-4	CASSTGVEKLFF
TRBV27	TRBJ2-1	CASAIGGTGTYNEQFF
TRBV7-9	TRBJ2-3	CASSLVFQTSTDTQYF
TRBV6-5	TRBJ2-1	CASSLEMSYNEQFF
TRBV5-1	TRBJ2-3	CASSQAQLLLAERGGTQYF
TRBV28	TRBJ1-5	CASSAGGESNQPQHF
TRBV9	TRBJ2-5	CASSYGTAQETQYF
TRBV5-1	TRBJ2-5	CASSLNPGSQETQYF
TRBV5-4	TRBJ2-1	CASSLAASGTNEQFF
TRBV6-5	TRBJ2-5	CASSRTGIGETQYF
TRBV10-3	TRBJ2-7	CAISVTAGGEYEQYF
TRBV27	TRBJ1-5	CASSSGGRNQPQHF
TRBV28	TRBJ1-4	CASNNRGGTEKLFF
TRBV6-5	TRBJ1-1	CASSYRDRDTEAFF
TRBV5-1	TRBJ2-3	CASSSHGGRATDTQYF
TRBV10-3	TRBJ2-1	CAISEANNEQFF
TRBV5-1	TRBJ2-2	CASSLALTNTGELFF
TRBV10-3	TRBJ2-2	CAISPGGELFF
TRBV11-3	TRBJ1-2	CASSPDTNYGYTF
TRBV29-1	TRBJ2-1	CSVENTAGGLYNEQFF
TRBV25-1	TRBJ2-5	CASSVAGGGTQYF
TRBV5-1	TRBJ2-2	CASSSGPNTGELFF
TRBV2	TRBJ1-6	CASSVLGRNSPLHF
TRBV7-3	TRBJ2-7	CASSLGPAGGEQYF
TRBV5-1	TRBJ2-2	CASRGLAATGELFF
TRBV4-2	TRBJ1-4	CASSRGFDRGGTNEKLFF
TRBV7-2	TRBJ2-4	CASSPELIAKNIQYF
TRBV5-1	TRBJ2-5	CASRSGSAETQYF
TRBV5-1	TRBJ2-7	CATGFGDGGYEQYF
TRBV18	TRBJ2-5	CASSGRDRQETQYF
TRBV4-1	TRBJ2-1	CASSQEQSSYNEQFF
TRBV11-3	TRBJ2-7	CASSLDSGYYEQYF
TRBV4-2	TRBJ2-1	CASSWTGNNEQFF
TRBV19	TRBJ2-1	CASSELAAYNEQFF
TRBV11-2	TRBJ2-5	CASSLGLAGDSETQYF
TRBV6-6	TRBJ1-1	CASSLMDENTEAFF
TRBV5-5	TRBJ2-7	CASSMTTGPYEQYF
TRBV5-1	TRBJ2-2	CASREPGTGTLFF
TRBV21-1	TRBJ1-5	CASSTDGTSNQPQHF
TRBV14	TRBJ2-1	CASSQAGKGYNEQFF
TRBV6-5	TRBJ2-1	CASSYSGVNFF
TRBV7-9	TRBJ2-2	CASSSRLAGDLGGELFF
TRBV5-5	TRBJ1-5	CASSLGTDYQPQHF
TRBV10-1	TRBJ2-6	CASRPPQGEYSGANVLTF
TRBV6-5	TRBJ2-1	CASRISSGSYNEQFF
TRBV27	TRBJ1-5	CASSSLGGAYQPQHF
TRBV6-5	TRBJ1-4	CASSYASGTRREKLFF